Listed here is a single T cell receptor beta chain. Its antigen remains unidentified. Other DNA sequences in this sample translate to the same CDR3. The data originate from a study of cytomegalovirus exposure and HLA in healthy donors. Study conclusions and caveats: The authors enumerated some 170 TCR beta chains as linked to cytomegalovirus. TCR beta V segments were, for the most part, productive about 87% or about 30% of the time in an earlier analysis.

V dropped 2 bases and J dropped 6 bases, with 10 bases sitting between them. Per germline, CDR1 SGHTA and CDR2 FQGNSA. This CDR3 spans 13 amino acids. 13 Jbeta primers and 60 Vbeta primers were used for the PCR. Assay used: immunoSEQ multiplex PCR; TCRdb lists only in-frame clones, some missing. The sample lists fewer than 150,000 clones, around 63% occurring once. The origin of this receptor is a human donor in good health. The V and J genes are TRBV7-2 and TRBJ1-2; a possible D gene is TRBD1 (6 bases). What was sequenced was PBMCs. CDR3 region: CASSLNRADGYTF. CDR3 sequence (DNA): TGTGCCAGCAGCTTAAACAGGGCGGATGGCTACACCTTC.